Below are 18 T cell receptor beta chains sequenced from a single sample in a study of T cell changes during pregnancy in multiple sclerosis. Assay: immunoSEQ multiplex PCR; the TCRdb copy retains only in-frame clones and omits some. This sample has some 70,000 clones, with roughly 90% found just once. The sample consisted of peripheral blood, taken after pregnancy. Receptors originate from a female donor in good health, enrolled as a control in a pregnancy study.

V usage is TRBV11-1 and J usage is TRBJ1-1; D remains unclear. The CDR3 consists of 17 residues. V lost 5 bases and J lost 1, with 20 bases in between. Germline V lookup: CDR1 SGHAT, CDR2 FQDESV (reference sequence). The CDR3 reads CASSRRSGIPTNTEAFF. The CDR3 coding sequence is TGTGCCAGCAGCCGCCGCTCAGGCATTCCTACGAACACTGAAGCTTTCTTT.

The chain links TRBV10-1 to TRBJ2-1, with D perhaps TRBD1 (6 bases). Germline CDR1 and CDR2: WNHNN and SYGVQD (reference sequence). This CDR3 has 17 amino acids. The V and J ends lost 4 bases and 0 bases respectively, with 16 bases between them. For the CDR3, the DNA is TGCGCCAGCAGTGTAAACACAGGGCAAAGCTCCTACAATGAGCAGTTCTTC. As protein: CASSVNTGQSSYNEQFF.

The rearrangement uses TRBV27 and TRBJ1-2; a possible D gene is TRBD1 (6 bases). V was pared by 4 bases and J by 4 bases, with 10 bases between. Germline V gene sequence: CDR1 MNHEY, CDR2 SMNVEV (reference sequence). The CDR3 is made up of 13 amino acids. The CDR3 bases are TGTGCCAGCAGTTCAGCAGGGGTCTATGGCTACACCTTC. Residues: CASSSAGVYGYTF.

J is TRBJ2-1 and V is TRBV5-1, with TRBD2 matching 10 bases. The CDR3 has 18 residues. Trimming at V came to 0 bases and at J to 9 bases, leaving 15 bases not matched to a gene. Germline lookup yields CDR1 SGHRS and CDR2 YFSETQ. CDR3 in amino acids: CASSLGLVAGGSMGEQFF. The CDR3 coding sequence is TGCGCCAGCAGCTTGGGGTTGGTAGCGGGAGGCTCGATGGGTGAGCAGTTCTTC.

This chain joins TRBV11-2 and TRBJ2-1; maybe TRBD2 (5 bases). Trimming removed 3 bases at V and 0 bases at J, with 9 bases between. CDR1 and CDR2 from the germline V gene are SGHAT and FQNNGV. The CDR3 has 15 residues. The CDR3 loop is CASSLSGYSYNEQFF. The DNA for the CDR3 is TGTGCCAGCAGCTTGTCGGGGTACTCCTACAATGAGCAGTTCTTC.

CDR3 protein: CASSLQGRASGNTIYF. The CDR3 bases are TGTGCCAGCAGTCTTCAGGGGCGCGCCTCTGGAAACACCATATATTTT. The chain joins TRBV7-6 to TRBJ1-3, with D possibly being TRBD1 (6 bases). The germline V and J ends were trimmed by 6 bases and 0 bases, with 15 bases remaining between them. CDR1 is SGHVS, CDR2 FNYEAQ, per germline. The CDR3 loop spans 16 amino acids.

This rearrangement joins TRBV13 to TRBJ2-5; TRBD2 aligns across 15 bases. The V segment lost 4 bases and the J segment 0 bases; nucleotides outside the gene matches: 9. Per germline, CDR1 PRHDT and CDR2 FYEKMQ (reference sequence). The CDR3 totals 19 residues. The CDR3 region is CASSWAPGLAGGNQETQYF. The CDR3 coding sequence is TGTGCCAGCAGCTGGGCTCCGGGACTAGCGGGGGGTAACCAAGAGACCCAGTACTTC. The full variable domain, in which reference TRBV13 and TRBJ2-5 provide the parts outside the CDR3, is AAGVIQSPRHLIKEKRETATLKCYPIPRHDTVYWYQQGPGQDPQFLISFYEKMQSDKGSIPDRFSAQQFSDYHSELNMSSLELGDSALYFCASSWAPGLAGGNQETQYFGPGTRLLVL.

This sequence joins TRBV5-6 and TRBJ2-5; 11 bases align to TRBD1. Germline V gene data show CDR1 as SGHDT and CDR2 as YYEEEE. The trim removed 1 base at V and 6 bases at J, leaving 5 bases unmatched. This CDR3 has 15 amino acids. CDR3: CASSLSGTGGQTQYF. CDR3 DNA sequence: TGTGCCAGCAGCTTGTCCGGGACAGGGGGTCAGACCCAGTACTTC.

The rearrangement links TRBV7-6 to TRBJ2-1, with 9 bases that match TRBD2. CDR3 length equals 14 residues. Germline V lookup: CDR1 SGHVS, CDR2 FNYEAQ. Trimming took 1 base from V and 7 from J; bases not matched to a gene: 2. In nucleotides, the CDR3 is TGTGCCAGCAGCTTAGTGCGGGGGGGGAATGAGCAGTTCTTC. Translation: CASSLVRGGNEQFF.

The rearrangement uses TRBV2 and TRBJ2-3, with D possibly TRBD1 on 6 matching bases. There are 13 residues in the CDR3. Trimming took 11 bases from V and 9 from J, leaving 21 bases between them. CDR1 is SNHLY, CDR2 FYNNEI, per germline. The CDR3, as DNA: TGTGCCTCCAAGGGGGACCCCAAAGGGACGCAGTATTTT. Its protein product is CASKGDPKGTQYF.

J is TRBJ2-3 and V is TRBV27; D perhaps matches TRBD2 (6 bases). CDR3 length: 16 residues. CDR1 is MNHEY and CDR2 is SMNVEV in the germline V gene (reference sequence). The V gene lost 7 bases and the J gene lost 3 bases, with 20 bases spanning the gap. CDR3 sequence: CASTLEGRLRTDTQYF. The CDR3 coding sequence is TGTGCCAGCACCCTGGAGGGAAGATTGCGAACAGATACGCAGTATTTT.

The rearrangement links TRBV30 to TRBJ2-5; the D gene is possibly TRBD1 (5 bases). Germline loops: CDR1 GTSNPN, CDR2 SVGIG (reference sequence). The CDR3 loop spans 13 amino acids. Deletions cut 4 bases from V and 1 base from J, with 10 bases between. CDR3 bases: TGTGCCTGGACAGGGTTGGGCCAAGAGACCCAGTACTTC. It codes for CAWTGLGQETQYF.

The chain is built from TRBV5-4 and TRBJ2-1; 13 bases agree with TRBD2. The CDR3 length is 16 residues. J gave up 8 bases and V 4 bases, and 9 bases lay outside the gene matches. The V gene's germline CDR1 is SGHNT and CDR2 YYREEE (reference sequence). CDR3 region: CASSATSGGGQHEQFF. The CDR3 DNA is TGTGCCAGCAGCGCAACTAGCGGGGGGGGACAGCATGAGCAGTTCTTC.

The chain combines TRBV5-4 with TRBJ1-2, with TRBD1 matching 8 bases. The junction had 9 bases not matched to a gene; V was cut back by 5 bases and J by 3 bases. Per germline, CDR1 SGHNT and CDR2 YYREEE (reference sequence). The CDR3 sequence is 15 residues long. Written as DNA, the CDR3 is TGTGCCAGCAGGCCCGGGACAGGAGGGGACTATGGCTACACCTTC. It is translated as CASRPGTGGDYGYTF.

The chain recombines TRBV27 with TRBJ1-1; 8 positions match TRBD1. Germline CDR1 MNHEY, CDR2 SMNVEV (reference sequence). The CDR3 length is 13 residues. V lost 6 bases to trimming and J lost 1 base; unmatched junction nucleotides: 1. CDR3 DNA sequence: TGTGCCAGCAGAGGGACAGGGAACACTGAAGCTTTCTTT. Encoded protein: CASRGTGNTEAFF.

This clone was found a few times. V usage is TRBV18 and J usage is TRBJ1-5; 9 bases map to TRBD1. Germline V lookup: CDR1 KGHSH, CDR2 LQKENI. V shed 1 base and J 6 bases; nucleotides not matched to a gene: 4. The CDR3 is 15 residues long. DNA for the CDR3: TGTGCCAGCTCACCACTACAGGGGGCAGTTCAGCCCCAGCATTTT. Amino acid sequence: CASSPLQGAVQPQHF.

The chain joins TRBV10-1 to TRBJ2-3; D unclear. The CDR3 covers 16 residues. Germline lookup yields CDR1 WNHNN and CDR2 SYGVQD (reference sequence). V was pared by 0 bases and J by 3 bases, with 13 bases between. The CDR3 coding sequence is TGCGCCAGCAGTGAGTCCCTTACTATTGGTACAGATACGCAGTATTTT. The encoded protein is CASSESLTIGTDTQYF.

V is TRBV7-5 and J is TRBJ1-2. TRBV7-5 is flagged as a pseudogene. This CDR3 contains 12 residues. This CDR3 is CARLPSSGGYTF. Written as DNA, the CDR3 is TGTGCCCGATTACCCTCCTCCGGGGGCTACACCTTC.